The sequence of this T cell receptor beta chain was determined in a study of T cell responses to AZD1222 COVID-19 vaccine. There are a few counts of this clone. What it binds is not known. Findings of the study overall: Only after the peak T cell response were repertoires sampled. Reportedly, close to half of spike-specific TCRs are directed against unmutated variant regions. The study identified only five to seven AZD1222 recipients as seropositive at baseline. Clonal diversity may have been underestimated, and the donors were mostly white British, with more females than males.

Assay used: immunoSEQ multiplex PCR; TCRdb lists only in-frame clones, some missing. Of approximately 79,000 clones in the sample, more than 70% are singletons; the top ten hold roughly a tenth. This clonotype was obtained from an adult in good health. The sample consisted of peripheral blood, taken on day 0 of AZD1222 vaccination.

This CDR3 is CSVGEDNDQPQHF. CDR3 DNA: TGCAGCGTTGGGGAGGACAACGATCAGCCCCAGCATTTT. The rearrangement joins TRBV29-1 to TRBJ1-5; D might be TRBD1 (5 bases). Germline CDR1 SQVTM, CDR2 ANQGSEA. The CDR3 runs 13 residues. V lost 4 bases, J lost 5 bases, and 12 bases lay in between.